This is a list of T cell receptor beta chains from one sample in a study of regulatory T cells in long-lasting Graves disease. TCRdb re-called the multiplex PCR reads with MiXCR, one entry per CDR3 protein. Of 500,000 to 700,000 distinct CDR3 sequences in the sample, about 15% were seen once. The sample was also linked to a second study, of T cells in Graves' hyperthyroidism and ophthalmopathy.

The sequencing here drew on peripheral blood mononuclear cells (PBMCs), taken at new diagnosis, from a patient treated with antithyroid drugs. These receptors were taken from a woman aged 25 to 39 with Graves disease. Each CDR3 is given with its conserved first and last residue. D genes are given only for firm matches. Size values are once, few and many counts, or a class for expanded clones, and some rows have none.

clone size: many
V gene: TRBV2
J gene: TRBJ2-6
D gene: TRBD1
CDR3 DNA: TGTGCCAGCCGTCCCGGGACAGGGGCCTCTGGGGCCAACGTCCTGACTTTC
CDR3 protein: CASRPGTGASGANVLTF

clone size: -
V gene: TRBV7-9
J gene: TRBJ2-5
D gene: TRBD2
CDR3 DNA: TGTGCCAGCAGCCTCAGAGCGGGACAAGAGACCCAGTACTTC
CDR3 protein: CASSLRAGQETQYF

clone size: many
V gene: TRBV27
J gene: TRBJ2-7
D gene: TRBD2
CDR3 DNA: TGTGCCAGCAGCTCTCTAGCGGGAGGGTCCTACGAGCAGTACTTC
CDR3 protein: CASSSLAGGSYEQYF

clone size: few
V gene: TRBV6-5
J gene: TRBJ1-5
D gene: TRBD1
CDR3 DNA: TGTGCCAGCAGTTTCACCACAGGGGGAGACAATCAGCCCCAGCATTTT
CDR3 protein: CASSFTTGGDNQPQHF

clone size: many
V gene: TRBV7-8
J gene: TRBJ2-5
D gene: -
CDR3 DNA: TGTGCCAGCAGCCCCCGGGTGGGGGAGGAGACCCAGTACTTC
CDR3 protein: CASSPRVGEETQYF

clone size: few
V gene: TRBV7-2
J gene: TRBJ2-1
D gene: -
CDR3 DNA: TGTGCCAGCAGCTTAGGCGCCCATTGGGTGGGAAGGCCCAATGAGCAGTTCTTC
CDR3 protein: CASSLGAHWVGRPNEQFF

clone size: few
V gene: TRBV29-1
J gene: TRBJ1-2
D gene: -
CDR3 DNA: TGCAGCGTTGAGAGGGGGAAGGGGGGCTACACCTTC
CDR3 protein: CSVERGKGGYTF

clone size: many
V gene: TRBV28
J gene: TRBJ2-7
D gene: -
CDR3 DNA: TGTGCCAGCAGTTTGGATGGGAGACACGAGCAGTACTTC
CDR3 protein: CASSLDGRHEQYF

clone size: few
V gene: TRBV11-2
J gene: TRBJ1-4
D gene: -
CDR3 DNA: TGTGCCAGCAGCTTAACATCCTCGGCAAAACTGTTTTTT
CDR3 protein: CASSLTSSAKLFF

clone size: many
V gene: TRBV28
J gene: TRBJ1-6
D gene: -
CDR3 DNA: TGTGCCAGCAGTTTCGTCGGGGCGGGCTCCTATAATTCACCCCTCCACTTT
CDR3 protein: CASSFVGAGSYNSPLHF

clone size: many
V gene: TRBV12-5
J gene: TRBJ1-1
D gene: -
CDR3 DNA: TGTGCTAGTGGTTTCGGGCAGGCCACTGAAGCTTTCTTT
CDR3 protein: CASGFGQATEAFF